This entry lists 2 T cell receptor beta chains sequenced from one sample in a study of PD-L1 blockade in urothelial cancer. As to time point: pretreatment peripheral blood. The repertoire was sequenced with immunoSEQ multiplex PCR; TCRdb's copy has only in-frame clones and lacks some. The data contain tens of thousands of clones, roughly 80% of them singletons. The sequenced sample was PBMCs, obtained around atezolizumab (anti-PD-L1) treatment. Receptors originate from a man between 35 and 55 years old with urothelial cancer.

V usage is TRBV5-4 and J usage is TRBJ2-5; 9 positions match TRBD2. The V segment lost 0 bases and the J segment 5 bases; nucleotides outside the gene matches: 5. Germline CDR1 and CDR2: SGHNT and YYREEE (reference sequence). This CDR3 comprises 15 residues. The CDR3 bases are TGTGCCAGCAGCTTGGTTGGTAGCGGGAGCGAGACCCAGTACTTC. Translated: CASSLVGSGSETQYF.

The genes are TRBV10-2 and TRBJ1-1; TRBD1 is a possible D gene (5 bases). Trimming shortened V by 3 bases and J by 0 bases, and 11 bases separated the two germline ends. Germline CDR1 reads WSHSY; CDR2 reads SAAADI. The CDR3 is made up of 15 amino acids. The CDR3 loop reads CASSEIRGLNTEAFF. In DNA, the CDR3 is TGCGCCAGCAGTGAAATTCGGGGGTTGAACACTGAAGCTTTCTTT.